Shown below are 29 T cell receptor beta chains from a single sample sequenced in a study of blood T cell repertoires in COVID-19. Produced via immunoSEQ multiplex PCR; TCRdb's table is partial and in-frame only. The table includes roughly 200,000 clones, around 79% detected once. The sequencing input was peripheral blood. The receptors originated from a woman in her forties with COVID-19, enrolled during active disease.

This CDR3 reads CASSLGAGETQYF. For the CDR3, the DNA is TGTGCCAGCAGCTTGGGGGCTGGAGAGACCCAGTACTTC. The genes are TRBV7-9 and TRBJ2-5; D possibly corresponds to TRBD1 (6 bases). The CDR3 is 13 amino acids. The germline V gene has CDR1 SEHNR and CDR2 FQNEAQ (reference sequence). V was cut by 3 bases and J by 4 bases, with 9 bases left in between.

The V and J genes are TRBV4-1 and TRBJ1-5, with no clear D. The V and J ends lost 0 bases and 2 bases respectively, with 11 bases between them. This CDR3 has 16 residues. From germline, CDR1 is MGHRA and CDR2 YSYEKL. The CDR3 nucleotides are TGCGCCAGCAGCCAAGAACGAGACCAGGGCAATCAGCCCCAGCATTTT. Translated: CASSQERDQGNQPQHF.

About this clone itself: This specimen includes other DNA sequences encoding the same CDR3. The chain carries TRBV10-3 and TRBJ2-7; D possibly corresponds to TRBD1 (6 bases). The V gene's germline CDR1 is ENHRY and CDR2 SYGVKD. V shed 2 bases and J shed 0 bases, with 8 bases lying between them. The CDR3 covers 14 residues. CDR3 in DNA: TGTGCCATCAGTGAGGACAGGTCCTCCTACGAGCAGTACTTC. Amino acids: CAISEDRSSYEQYF.

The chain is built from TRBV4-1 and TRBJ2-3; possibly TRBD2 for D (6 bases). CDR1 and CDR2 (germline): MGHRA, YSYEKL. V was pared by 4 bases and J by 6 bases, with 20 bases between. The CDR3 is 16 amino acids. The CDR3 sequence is CASSPLGGSIKDTQYF. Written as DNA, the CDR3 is TGCGCCAGCAGCCCGCTCGGGGGTTCCATCAAGGATACGCAGTATTTT.

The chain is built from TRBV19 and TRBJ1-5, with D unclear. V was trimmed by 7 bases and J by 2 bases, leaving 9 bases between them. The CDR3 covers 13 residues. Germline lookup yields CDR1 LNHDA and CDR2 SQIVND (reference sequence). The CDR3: CASTTQGNQPQHF. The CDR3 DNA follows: TGTGCCAGTACAACGCAGGGCAATCAGCCCCAGCATTTT.

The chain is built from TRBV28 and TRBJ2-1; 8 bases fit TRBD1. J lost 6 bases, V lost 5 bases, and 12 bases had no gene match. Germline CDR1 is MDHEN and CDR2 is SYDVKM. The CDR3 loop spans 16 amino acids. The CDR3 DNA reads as TGTGCCAGCAGTCCCCTGGCCAGGGGGCTCCCCAATGAGCAGTTCTTC. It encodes CASSPLARGLPNEQFF.

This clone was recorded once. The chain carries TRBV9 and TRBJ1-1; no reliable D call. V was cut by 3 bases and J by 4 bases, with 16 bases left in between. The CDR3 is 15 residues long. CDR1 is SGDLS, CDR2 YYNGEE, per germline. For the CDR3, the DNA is TGTGCCAGCAGCGCCGATCGAGGGCGGGGCACTGAAGCTTTCTTT. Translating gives CASSADRGRGTEAFF.

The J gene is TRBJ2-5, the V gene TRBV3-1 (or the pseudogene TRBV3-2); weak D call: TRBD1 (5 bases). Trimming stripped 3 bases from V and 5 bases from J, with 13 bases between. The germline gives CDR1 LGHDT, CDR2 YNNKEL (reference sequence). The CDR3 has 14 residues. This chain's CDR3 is CASSQTPGPETQYF. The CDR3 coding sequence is TGTGCCAGCAGCCAGACCCCAGGGCCGGAGACCCAGTACTTC.

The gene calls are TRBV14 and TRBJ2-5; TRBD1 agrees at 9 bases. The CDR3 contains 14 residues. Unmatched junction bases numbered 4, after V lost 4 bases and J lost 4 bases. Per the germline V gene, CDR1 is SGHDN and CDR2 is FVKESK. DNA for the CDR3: TGTGCCAGCAGCCGACAGGGGGTCGGAGAGACCCAGTACTTC. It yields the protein CASSRQGVGETQYF.

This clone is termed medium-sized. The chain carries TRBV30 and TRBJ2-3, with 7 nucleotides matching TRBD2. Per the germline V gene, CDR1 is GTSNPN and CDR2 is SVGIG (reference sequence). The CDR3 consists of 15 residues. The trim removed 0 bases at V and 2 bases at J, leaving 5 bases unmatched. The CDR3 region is CAWSVRRGTTDTQYF. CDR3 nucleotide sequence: TGTGCCTGGAGTGTACGGCGGGGGACCACAGATACGCAGTATTTT. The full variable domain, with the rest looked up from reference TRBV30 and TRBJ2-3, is SQTIHQWPATLVQPVGSPLSLECTVEGTSNPNLYWYRQAAGRGLQLLFYSVGIGQISSEVPQNLSASRPQDRQFILSSKKLLLSDSGFYLCAWSVRRGTTDTQYFGPGTRLTVL.

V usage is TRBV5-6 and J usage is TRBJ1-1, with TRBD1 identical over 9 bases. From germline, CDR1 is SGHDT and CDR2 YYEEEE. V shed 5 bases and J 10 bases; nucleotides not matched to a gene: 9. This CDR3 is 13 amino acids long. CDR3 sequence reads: CASSETGGLGAFF. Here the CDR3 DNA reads TGTGCCAGCAGTGAAACAGGGGGCCTGGGAGCTTTCTTT.

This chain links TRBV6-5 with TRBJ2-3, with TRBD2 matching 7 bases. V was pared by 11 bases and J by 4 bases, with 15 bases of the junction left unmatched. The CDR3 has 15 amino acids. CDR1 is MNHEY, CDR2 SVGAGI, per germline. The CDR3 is CASRARTSSPDTQYF. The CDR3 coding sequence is TGTGCCTCGCGGGCCCGGACTAGTTCACCAGATACGCAGTATTTT.

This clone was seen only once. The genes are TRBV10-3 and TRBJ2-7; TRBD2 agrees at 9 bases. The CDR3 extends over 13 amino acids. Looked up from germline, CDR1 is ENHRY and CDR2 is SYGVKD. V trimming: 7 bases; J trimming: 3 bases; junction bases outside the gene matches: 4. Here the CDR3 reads CAITSGGNYEQYF. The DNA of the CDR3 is TGTGCCATCACCAGCGGGGGGAACTACGAGCAGTACTTC.

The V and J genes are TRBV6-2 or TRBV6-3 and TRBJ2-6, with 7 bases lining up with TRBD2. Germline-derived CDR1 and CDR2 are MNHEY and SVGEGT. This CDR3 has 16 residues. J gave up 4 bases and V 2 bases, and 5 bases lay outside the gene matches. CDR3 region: CASSYGPGGGANVLTF. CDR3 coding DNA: TGTGCCAGCAGTTACGGGCCGGGGGGAGGGGCCAACGTCCTGACTTTC.

CDR3 sequence: CASSLANRVYMAGELFF. The CDR3 bases are TGTGCCAGCAGCTTAGCGAACAGGGTCTATATGGCCGGGGAGCTGTTTTTT. The J gene is TRBJ2-2, the V gene TRBV7-6, with D possibly matching TRBD1 (6 bases). Trimming stripped 0 bases from V and 6 bases from J, with 17 bases between. The CDR3 totals 17 residues. Germline values: CDR1 SGHVS, CDR2 FNYEAQ.

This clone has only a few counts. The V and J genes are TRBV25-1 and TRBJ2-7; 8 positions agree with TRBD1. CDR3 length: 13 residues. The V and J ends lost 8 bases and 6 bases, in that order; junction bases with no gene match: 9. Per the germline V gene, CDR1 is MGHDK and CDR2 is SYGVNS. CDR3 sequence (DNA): TGTGCCAGCCGGACAGGGTTTTTAGGCGAGCAGTACTTC. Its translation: CASRTGFLGEQYF.

In DNA form, the CDR3 reads TGTGCCAGCAGCACACAACAGGGGACGAACACTGAAGCTTTCTTT. Amino acids: CASSTQQGTNTEAFF. The chain is built from TRBV7-8 and TRBJ1-1; 7 nucleotides line up with TRBD1. CDR1 and CDR2 from the germline V gene are SGHVS and FQNEAQ. V was clipped by 5 bases and J by 1 base; unmatched bases: 7. This CDR3 is 15 amino acids long.

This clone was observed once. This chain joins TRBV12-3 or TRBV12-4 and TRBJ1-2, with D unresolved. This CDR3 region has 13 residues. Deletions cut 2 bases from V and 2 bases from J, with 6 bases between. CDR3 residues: CASSLRENYGYTF. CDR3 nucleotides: TGTGCCAGCAGTTTACGGGAAAACTATGGCTACACCTTC.

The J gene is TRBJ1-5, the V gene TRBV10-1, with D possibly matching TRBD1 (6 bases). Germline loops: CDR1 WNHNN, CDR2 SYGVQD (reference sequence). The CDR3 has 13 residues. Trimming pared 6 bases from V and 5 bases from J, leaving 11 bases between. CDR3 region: CASSGTWDQPQHF. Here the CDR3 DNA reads TGCGCCAGCAGCGGGACATGGGATCAGCCCCAGCATTTT.

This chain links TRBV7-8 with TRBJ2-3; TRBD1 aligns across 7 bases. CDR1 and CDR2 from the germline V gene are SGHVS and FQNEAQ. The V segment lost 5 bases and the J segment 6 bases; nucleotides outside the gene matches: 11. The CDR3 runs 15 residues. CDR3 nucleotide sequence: TGTGCCAGCAGCCCATTGTCGACAGGGCCCGATACGCAGTATTTT. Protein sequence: CASSPLSTGPDTQYF.

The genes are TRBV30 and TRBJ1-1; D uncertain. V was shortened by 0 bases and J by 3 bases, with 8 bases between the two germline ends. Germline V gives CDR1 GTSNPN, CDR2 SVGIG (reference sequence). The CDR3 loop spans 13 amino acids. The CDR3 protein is CAWSVVRDTEAFF. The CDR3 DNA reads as TGTGCCTGGAGTGTGGTCCGCGACACTGAAGCTTTCTTT.

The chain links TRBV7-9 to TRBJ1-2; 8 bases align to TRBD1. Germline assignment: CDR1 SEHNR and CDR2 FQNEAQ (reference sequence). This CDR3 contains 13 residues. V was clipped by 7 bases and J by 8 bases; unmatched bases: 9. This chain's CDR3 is CASTSGSGGGYTF. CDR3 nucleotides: TGTGCCAGCACTTCGGGTTCAGGGGGCGGCTACACCTTC.

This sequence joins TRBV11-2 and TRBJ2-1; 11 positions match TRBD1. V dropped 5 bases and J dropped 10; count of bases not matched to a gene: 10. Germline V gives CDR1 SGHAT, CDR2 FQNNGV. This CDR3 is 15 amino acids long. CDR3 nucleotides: TGTGCCAGCAGCCGGACAGGGGGCGCATCGAAAGAGCAGTTCTTC. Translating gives CASSRTGGASKEQFF.

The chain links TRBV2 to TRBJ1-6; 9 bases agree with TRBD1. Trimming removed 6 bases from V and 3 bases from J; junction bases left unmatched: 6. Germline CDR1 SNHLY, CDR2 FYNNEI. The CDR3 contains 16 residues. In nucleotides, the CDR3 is TGTGCCAGCAGGGGGACAGGGACAGTCTATAATTCACCCCTCCACTTT. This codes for CASRGTGTVYNSPLHF.

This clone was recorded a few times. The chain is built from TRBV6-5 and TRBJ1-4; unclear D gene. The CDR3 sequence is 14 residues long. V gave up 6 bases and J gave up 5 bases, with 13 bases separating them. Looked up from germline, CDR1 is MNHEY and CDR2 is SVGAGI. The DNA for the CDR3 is TGTGCCAGCAGGGGCGACATCCAAAATGAAAAACTGTTTTTT. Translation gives CASRGDIQNEKLFF.

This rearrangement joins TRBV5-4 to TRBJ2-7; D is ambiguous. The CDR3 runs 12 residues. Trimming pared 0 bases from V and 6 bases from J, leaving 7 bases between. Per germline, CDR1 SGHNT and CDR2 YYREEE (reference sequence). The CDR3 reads CASSLGSFEQYF. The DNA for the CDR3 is TGTGCCAGCAGCTTGGGGAGTTTCGAGCAGTACTTC.

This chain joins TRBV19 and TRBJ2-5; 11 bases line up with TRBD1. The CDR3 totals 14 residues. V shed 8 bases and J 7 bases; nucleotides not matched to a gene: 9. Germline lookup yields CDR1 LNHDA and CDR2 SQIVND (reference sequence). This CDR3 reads CASGLPGQGGTQYF. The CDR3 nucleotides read TGTGCCAGTGGGCTGCCGGGACAGGGGGGGACCCAGTACTTC. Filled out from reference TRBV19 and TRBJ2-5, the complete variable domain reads DGGITQSPKYLFRKEGQNVTLSCEQNLNHDAMYWYRQDPGQGLRLIYYSQIVNDFQKGDIAEGYSVSREKKESFPLTVTSAQKNPTAFYLCASGLPGQGGTQYFGPGTRLLVL.

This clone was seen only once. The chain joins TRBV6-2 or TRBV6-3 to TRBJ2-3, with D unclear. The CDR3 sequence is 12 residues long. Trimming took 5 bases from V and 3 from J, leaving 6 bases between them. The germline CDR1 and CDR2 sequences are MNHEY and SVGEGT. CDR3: CASSPTTDTQYF. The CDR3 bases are TGTGCCAGCAGTCCGACTACAGATACGCAGTATTTT.

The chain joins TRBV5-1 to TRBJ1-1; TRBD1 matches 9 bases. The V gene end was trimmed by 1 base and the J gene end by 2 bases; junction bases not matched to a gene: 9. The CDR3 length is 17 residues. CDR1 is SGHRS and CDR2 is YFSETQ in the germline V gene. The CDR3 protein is CASSLRGQGTINTEAFF. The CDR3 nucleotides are TGCGCCAGCAGCTTGCGAGGACAGGGGACAATAAACACTGAAGCTTTCTTT.